This TCR beta chain was captured by sequencing in a study of neurological immune-mediated disorders. Per germline, CDR1 MNHNY and CDR2 SVGAGI (reference sequence). Unmatched junction bases numbered 9, after V lost 6 bases and J lost 3 bases. This CDR3 spans 16 amino acids. PBMCs stored at -80 C, numbering 2 million, were the origin of the unsorted libraries. The making of cDNA relied on 5'RACE with 10-nucleotide random UMIs. One entry per CDR3 protein results from TCRdb running MiXCR on the 5' RACE reads. The data show 31,000 or so distinct CDR3 sequences, approximately 1.5% seen once. The table lists this clonotype with many counts.

The sequence came from a woman aged 25 to 39 with multiple sclerosis. The sequenced sample was PBMCs. V and J are TRBV6-6 and TRBJ2-7, with 12 bases lining up with TRBD2. The CDR3 region is CASSWTSGAVLYEQYF. For the CDR3, the DNA is TGTGCCAGCAGCTGGACTAGCGGGGCCGTCCTCTACGAGCAGTACTTC.